This is a list of T cell receptor beta chains from one sample in a study of post-analysis software for immune sequencing data. TCRdb redid the calling of the PCR reads with MiXCR, one entry per CDR3 protein. The sample yields roughly 800,000 distinct CDR3 sequences, about 53% seen once. The sample taken for sequencing was blood. Receptor source: a girl aged 10 to 17 with multiple sclerosis. CDR3s include the opening cysteine and the closing phenylalanine or tryptophan. Fields, in order: V gene, J gene, clone size, D gene, CDR3 protein, CDR3 DNA. The D gene is left open where the match is weak. The listing skips clone size in some rows; elsewhere it reads once, few, many or a size class.

TRBV5-4	TRBJ2-4	-	-	CASSLERGRNIQYF	TGTGCCAGCAGCTTGGAGAGGGGCAGAAACATTCAGTACTTC
TRBV7-9	TRBJ1-2	-	TRBD1	CASSYRRDSFSADYGYTF	TGTGCCAGCAGCTACCGCCGGGACAGCTTTTCAGCGGACTATGGCTACACCTTC
TRBV29-1	TRBJ2-5	few	TRBD2	CSVGVLAARGETQYF	TGCAGCGTTGGGGTACTAGCGGCGAGGGGGGAGACCCAGTACTTC
TRBV10-3	TRBJ2-5	-	-	CAISDDTYQETQYF	TGTGCCATCAGTGACGACACCTACCAAGAGACCCAGTACTTC
TRBV7-3	TRBJ2-1	-	TRBD2	CASSSRSAGVGNEQFF	TGTGCCAGCAGCTCCCGCTCGGCGGGAGTGGGGAATGAGCAGTTCTTC
TRBV5-1	TRBJ2-7	-	TRBD1	CASSLGIEGKGQGTVYEQYF	TGCGCCAGCAGCTTGGGGATCGAGGGAAAGGGACAGGGTACCGTCTACGAGCAGTACTTC
TRBV7-9	TRBJ2-7	few	TRBD2	CASSSYPGLGYEQYF	TGTGCCAGCAGCTCCTATCCGGGACTAGGCTACGAGCAGTACTTC
TRBV29-1	TRBJ2-7	few	TRBD2	CSVSRTSGGLYEQYF	TGCAGCGTTTCCAGGACTAGCGGGGGCCTCTACGAGCAGTACTTC
TRBV27	TRBJ1-5	-	TRBD1	CASSFGQGVQPQHF	TGTGCCAGCAGTTTCGGACAGGGGGTTCAGCCCCAGCATTTT
TRBV2	TRBJ2-7	-	-	CASREAGTQSYEQYF	TGTGCCAGCAGAGAAGCCGGGACCCAATCCTACGAGCAGTACTTC
TRBV12-5	TRBJ2-7	few	-	CASGLVLSSEERSYEQYF	TGTGCTAGTGGTTTGGTACTGTCTTCCGAGGAACGGTCCTACGAGCAGTACTTC
TRBV5-1	TRBJ1-2	-	-	CASSLDDSYGYTF	TGCGCCAGCAGCTTGGACGACAGCTATGGCTACACCTTC
TRBV5-1	TRBJ1-2	few	TRBD1	CASSLDGTGRLGYGYTF	TGCGCCAGCAGCTTGGATGGGACAGGCAGGCTTGGGTATGGCTACACCTTC
TRBV6-6	TRBJ1-2	once	-	CASREGDYGYTF	TGTGCCAGCAGGGAAGGGGACTATGGCTACACCTTC
TRBV20-1	TRBJ2-7	-	-	CSAVNRDTHYEQYF	TGCAGTGCTGTAAACCGGGACACTCACTACGAGCAGTACTTC
TRBV29-1	TRBJ2-1	-	-	CSVENRVVDEQFF	TGCAGCGTTGAGAACAGGGTGGTAGATGAGCAGTTCTTC
TRBV12-3/TRBV12-4	TRBJ2-5	-	TRBD2	CASSLGLAGRETQYF	TGTGCCAGCAGTCTGGGACTAGCGGGGCGTGAGACCCAGTACTTC
TRBV10-3	TRBJ2-3	-	-	CAIRQTGPTDTQYF	TGTGCCATCAGACAGACAGGACCGACAGATACGCAGTATTTT
TRBV5-1	TRBJ2-4	-	TRBD2	CASSFGLAEPLGDIQYF	TGCGCCAGCAGCTTCGGACTAGCGGAGCCTTTGGGGGACATTCAGTACTTC
TRBV24-1	TRBJ1-2	-	-	CATSDITGGYTF	TGTGCCACCAGTGATATTACAGGGGGCTACACCTTC
TRBV3-1	TRBJ2-1	few	-	CASSQDTRLEDNEQFF	TGTGCCAGCAGCCAAGACACCAGATTAGAGGACAATGAGCAGTTCTTC
TRBV2	TRBJ2-7	-	-	CASSGTGNPFSYEQYF	TGTGCCAGCAGTGGGACGGGGAACCCATTCTCCTACGAGCAGTACTTC
TRBV6-2/TRBV6-3	TRBJ2-1	-	-	CASSLENGNYNKQFF	TGTGCCAGCAGTTTAGAAAACGGGAATTACAATAAGCAGTTCTTC
TRBV5-1	TRBJ2-2	-	TRBD1	CASSPDRGTGELFF	TGCGCCAGCAGCCCGGACAGGGGTACCGGGGAGCTGTTTTTT
TRBV4-1	TRBJ2-7	-	TRBD2	CASSQEGTSDHEQYF	TGCGCCAGCAGCCAAGAAGGGACTAGCGACCACGAGCAGTACTTC
TRBV7-6	TRBJ2-7	few	-	CASSLASPDSPYEQYF	TGTGCCAGCAGCTTAGCGTCCCCGGACAGCCCCTACGAGCAGTACTTC
TRBV3-1	TRBJ2-7	-	-	CASSQSRSGSYEQYF	TGTGCCAGCAGCCAATCACGATCGGGGTCCTACGAGCAGTACTTC